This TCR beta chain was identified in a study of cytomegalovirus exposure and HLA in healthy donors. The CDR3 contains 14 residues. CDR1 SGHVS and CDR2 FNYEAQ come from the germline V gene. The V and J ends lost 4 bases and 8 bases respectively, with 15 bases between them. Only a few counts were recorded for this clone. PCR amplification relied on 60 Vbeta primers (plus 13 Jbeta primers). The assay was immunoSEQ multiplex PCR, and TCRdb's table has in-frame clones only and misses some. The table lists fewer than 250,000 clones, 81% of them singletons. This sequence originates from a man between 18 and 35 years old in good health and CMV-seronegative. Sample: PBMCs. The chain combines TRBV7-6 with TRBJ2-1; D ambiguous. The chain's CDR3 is CASSSPRVRHEQFF. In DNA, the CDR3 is TGTGCCAGCAGCTCACCCCGGGTCCGCCATGAGCAGTTCTTC.